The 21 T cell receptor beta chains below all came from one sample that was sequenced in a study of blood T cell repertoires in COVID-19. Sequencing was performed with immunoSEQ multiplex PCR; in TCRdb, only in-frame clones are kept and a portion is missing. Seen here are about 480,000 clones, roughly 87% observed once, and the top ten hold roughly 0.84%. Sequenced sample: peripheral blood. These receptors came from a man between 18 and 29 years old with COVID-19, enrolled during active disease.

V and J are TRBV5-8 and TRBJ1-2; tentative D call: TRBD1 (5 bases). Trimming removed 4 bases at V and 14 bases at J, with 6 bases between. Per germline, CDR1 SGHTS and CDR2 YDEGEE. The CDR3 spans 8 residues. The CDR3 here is CASSRTTF. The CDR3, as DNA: TGTGCCAGCAGCCGGACAACCTTC.

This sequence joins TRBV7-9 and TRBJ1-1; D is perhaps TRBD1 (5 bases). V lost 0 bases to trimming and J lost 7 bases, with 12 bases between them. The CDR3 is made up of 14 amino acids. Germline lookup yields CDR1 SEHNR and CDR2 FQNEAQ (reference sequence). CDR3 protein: CASSLAQGVVEAFF. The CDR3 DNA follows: TGTGCCAGCAGCTTAGCCCAAGGGGTCGTTGAAGCTTTCTTT.

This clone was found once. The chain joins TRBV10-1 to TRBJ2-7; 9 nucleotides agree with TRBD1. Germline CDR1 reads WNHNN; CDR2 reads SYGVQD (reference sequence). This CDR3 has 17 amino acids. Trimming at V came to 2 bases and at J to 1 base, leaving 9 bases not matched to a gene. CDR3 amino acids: CASSEETGGNRSYEQYF. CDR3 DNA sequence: TGCGCCAGCAGTGAGGAAACAGGGGGCAATCGGTCCTACGAGCAGTACTTC.

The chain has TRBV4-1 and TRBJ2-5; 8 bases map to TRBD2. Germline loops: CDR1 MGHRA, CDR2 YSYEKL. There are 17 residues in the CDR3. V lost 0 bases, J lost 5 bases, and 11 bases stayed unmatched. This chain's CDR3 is CASSQDGGAGGRETQYF. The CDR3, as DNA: TGCGCCAGCAGCCAAGATGGAGGGGCGGGAGGAAGGGAGACCCAGTACTTC.

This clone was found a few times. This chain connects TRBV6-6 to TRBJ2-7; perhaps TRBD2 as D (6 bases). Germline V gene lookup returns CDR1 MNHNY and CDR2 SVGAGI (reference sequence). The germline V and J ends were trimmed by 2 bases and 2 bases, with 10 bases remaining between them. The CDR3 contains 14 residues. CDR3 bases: TGTGCCAGCAGTTACGGAGCGGGCACCTACGAGCAGTACTTC. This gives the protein CASSYGAGTYEQYF.

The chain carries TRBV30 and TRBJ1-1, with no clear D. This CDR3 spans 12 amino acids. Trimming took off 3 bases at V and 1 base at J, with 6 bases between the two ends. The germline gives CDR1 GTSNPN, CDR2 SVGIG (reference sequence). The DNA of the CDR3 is TGTGCCTGGAGGGGAGGGAACACTGAAGCTTTCTTT. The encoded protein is CAWRGGNTEAFF.

The CDR3, as DNA: TGTGCCAGCTCACCCCTTGCCCCCAGACAGACAGTAACCGGGGAGCTGTTTTTT. Translating gives CASSPLAPRQTVTGELFF. The chain is built from TRBV18 and TRBJ2-2, with D tentatively TRBD1 (5 bases). Trimming removed 3 bases at V and 5 bases at J, with 22 bases between. The CDR3 runs 18 residues. Germline V gene lookup returns CDR1 KGHSH and CDR2 LQKENI.

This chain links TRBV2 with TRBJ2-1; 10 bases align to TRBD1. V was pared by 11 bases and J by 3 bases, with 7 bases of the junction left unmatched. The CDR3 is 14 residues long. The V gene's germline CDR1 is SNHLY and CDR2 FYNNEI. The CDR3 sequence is CAGHRDRGYNEQFF. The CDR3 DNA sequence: TGTGCCGGTCACCGGGACAGGGGCTACAATGAGCAGTTCTTC.

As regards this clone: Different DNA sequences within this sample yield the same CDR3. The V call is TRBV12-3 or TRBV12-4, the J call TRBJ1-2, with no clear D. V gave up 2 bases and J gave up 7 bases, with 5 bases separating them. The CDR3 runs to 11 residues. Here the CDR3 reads CASSLRGGYTF. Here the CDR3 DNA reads TGTGCCAGCAGTTTACGGGGTGGCTACACCTTC.

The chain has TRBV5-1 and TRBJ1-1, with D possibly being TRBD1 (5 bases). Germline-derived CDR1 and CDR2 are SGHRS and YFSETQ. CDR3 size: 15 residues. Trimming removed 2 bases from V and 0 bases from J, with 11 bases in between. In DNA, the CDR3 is TGCGCCAGCAGCTTAACAGGCGCCCTGAACACTGAAGCTTTCTTT. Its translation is CASSLTGALNTEAFF.

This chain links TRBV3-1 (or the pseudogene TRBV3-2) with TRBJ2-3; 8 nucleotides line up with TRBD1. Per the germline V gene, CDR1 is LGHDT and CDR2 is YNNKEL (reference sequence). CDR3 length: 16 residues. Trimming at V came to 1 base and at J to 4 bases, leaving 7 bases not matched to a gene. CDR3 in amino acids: CASSQGHRGRSDTQYF. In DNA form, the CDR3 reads TGTGCCAGCAGCCAAGGACACAGGGGGAGGTCAGATACGCAGTATTTT.

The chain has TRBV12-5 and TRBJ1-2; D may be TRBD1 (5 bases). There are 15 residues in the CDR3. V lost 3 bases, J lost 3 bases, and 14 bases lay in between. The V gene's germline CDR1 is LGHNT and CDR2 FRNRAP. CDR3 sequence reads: CASGFPGIGDYGYTF. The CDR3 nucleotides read TGTGCTAGTGGTTTTCCAGGGATAGGGGACTATGGCTACACCTTC.

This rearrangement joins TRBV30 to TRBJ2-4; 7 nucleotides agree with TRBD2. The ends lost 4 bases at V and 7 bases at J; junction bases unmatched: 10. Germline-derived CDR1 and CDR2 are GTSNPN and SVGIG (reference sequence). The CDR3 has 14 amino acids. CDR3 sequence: CAWNGGSLRNIQYF. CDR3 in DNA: TGTGCCTGGAACGGCGGGAGTCTTAGGAACATTCAGTACTTC.

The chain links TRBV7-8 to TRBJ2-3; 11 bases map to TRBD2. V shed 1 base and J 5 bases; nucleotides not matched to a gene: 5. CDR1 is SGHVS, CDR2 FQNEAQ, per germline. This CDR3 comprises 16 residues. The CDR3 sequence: CASSLGGGLAGDTQYF. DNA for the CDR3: TGTGCCAGCAGCTTAGGAGGAGGACTAGCGGGAGATACGCAGTATTTT.

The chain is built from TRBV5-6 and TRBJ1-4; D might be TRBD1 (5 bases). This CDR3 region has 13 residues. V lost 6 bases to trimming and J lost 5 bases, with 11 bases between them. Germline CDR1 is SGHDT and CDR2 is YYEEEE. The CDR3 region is CASTRGWNEKLFF. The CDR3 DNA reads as TGTGCCAGCACCCGGGGGTGGAATGAAAAACTGTTTTTT.

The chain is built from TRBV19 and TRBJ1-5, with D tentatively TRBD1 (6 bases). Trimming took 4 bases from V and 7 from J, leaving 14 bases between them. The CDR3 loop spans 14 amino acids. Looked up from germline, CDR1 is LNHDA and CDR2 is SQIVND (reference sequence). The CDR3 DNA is TGTGCCAGTAGTACCCAAGCGGGGGCCCAGCCCCAGCATTTT. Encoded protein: CASSTQAGAQPQHF. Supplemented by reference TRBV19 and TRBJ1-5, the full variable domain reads DGGITQSPKYLFRKEGQNVTLSCEQNLNHDAMYWYRQDPGQGLRLIYYSQIVNDFQKGDIAEGYSVSREKKESFPLTVTSAQKNPTAFYLCASSTQAGAQPQHFGDGTRLSIL.

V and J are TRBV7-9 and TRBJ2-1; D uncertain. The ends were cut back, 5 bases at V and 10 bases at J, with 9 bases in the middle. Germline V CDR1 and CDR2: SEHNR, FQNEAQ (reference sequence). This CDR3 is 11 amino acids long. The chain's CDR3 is CASSPIGEQFF. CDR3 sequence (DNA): TGTGCCAGCAGCCCGATCGGGGAGCAGTTCTTC.

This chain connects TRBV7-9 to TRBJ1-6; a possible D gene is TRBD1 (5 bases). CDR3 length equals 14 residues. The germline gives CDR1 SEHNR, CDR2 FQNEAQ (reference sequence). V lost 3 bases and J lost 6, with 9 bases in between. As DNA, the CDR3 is TGTGCCAGCAGCTTCTCCCAGGGTAATTCACCCCTCCACTTT. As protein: CASSFSQGNSPLHF.

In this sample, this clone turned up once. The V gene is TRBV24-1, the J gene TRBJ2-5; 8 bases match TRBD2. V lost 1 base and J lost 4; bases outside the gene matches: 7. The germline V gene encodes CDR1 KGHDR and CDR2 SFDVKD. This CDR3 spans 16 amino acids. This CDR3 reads CATSDFGSGRGETQYF. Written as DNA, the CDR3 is TGTGCCACCAGTGATTTCGGGAGCGGGAGAGGAGAGACCCAGTACTTC.

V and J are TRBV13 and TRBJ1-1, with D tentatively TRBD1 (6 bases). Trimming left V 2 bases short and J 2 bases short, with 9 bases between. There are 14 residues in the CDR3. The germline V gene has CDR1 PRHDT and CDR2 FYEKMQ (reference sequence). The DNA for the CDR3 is TGTGCCAGCAGCTTACGGACAGTTAACACTGAAGCTTTCTTT. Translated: CASSLRTVNTEAFF.

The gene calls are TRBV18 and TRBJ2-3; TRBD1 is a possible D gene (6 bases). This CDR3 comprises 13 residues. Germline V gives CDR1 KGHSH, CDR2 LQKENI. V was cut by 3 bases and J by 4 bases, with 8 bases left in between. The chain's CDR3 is CASSPGASDTQYF. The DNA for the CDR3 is TGTGCCAGCTCACCGGGGGCCTCAGATACGCAGTATTTT.